The clone carrying this TCR beta chain was recorded once. The sample originates from a study of blood T cell repertoires in COVID-19. Germline lookup yields CDR1 SGDLS and CDR2 YYNGEE. The CDR3 extends over 15 amino acids. The V end lost 1 base, the J end lost 1 base, and 10 bases lay between the germline ends. Per the study methods: Amplification from reference gene primers served as the basis for estimated nucleated cell counts. Here immunoSEQ multiplex PCR was the method, and the copy in TCRdb shows in-frame clones only, minus some. V and J calls and clone size are those listed in that table; D and trimming were worked out from the DNA. Counted here are under 60,000 clones, more than 70% occurring once; the ten biggest clones make up 5.2%.

The sample was peripheral blood. The source of this sequence is a human donor in a cohort sampled during active COVID-19. V is TRBV9 and J is TRBJ2-3; perhaps TRBD2 as D (5 bases). The CDR3 here is CASSVRGVGTDTQYF. CDR3 bases: TGTGCCAGCAGCGTACGGGGAGTGGGCACAGATACGCAGTATTTT.